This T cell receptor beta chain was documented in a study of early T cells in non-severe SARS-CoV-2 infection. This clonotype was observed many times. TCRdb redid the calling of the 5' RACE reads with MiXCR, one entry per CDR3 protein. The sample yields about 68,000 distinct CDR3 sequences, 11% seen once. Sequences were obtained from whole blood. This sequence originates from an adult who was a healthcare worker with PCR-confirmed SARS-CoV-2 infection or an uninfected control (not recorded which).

In DNA, the CDR3 is TGTGCCAGCGGTAGCGGGAGGGCCGTAGATACGCAGTATTTT. Protein: CASGSGRAVDTQYF. The chain links TRBV9 to TRBJ2-3; 11 bases line up with TRBD2. V was pared by 7 bases and J by 5 bases, with 6 bases of the junction left unmatched. From germline, CDR1 is SGDLS and CDR2 YYNGEE. CDR3 size: 14 residues.